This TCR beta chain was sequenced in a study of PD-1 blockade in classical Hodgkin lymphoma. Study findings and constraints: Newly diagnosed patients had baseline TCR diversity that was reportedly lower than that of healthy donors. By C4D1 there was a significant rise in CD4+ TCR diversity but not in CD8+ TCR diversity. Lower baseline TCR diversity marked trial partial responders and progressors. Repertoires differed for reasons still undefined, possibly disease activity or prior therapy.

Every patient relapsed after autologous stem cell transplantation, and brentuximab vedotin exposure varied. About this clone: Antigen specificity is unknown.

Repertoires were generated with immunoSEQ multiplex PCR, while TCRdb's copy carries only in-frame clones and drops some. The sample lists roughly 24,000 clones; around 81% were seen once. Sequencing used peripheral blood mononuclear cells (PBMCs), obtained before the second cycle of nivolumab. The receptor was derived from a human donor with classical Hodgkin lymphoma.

CDR3 DNA: TGTGCCAGCAGCTCACAGATAGCCAAAAACATTCAGTACTTC. It yields the protein CASSSQIAKNIQYF. V and J are TRBV7-9 and TRBJ2-4; no firm D call. The germline V and J ends were trimmed by 4 bases and 0 bases, with 7 bases remaining between them. Germline CDR1 reads SEHNR; CDR2 reads FQNEAQ (reference sequence). The CDR3 loop spans 14 amino acids.